Only one count was recorded for the clone carrying this TCR beta chain. The V end was cut by 1 base, the J end by 2 bases, with 6 bases between. The CDR3 totals 13 residues. From germline, CDR1 is LNHNV and CDR2 YYDKDF (reference sequence). As the sequencing template, cDNA was produced by extracting RNA and reverse transcribing it. Repertoires were generated with immunoSEQ multiplex PCR, while TCRdb's copy carries only in-frame clones and drops some. The sample has under 150,000 clones; 45% to 50% are singletons. These data come from a study of CD8+ T cells in alopecia areata. Material: NKG2D-low CD8+ T cells sorted from blood. The chain joins TRBV15 to TRBJ2-7, with D possibly matching TRBD1 (5 bases). This receptor was taken from a human donor with alopecia areata. The CDR3 is CATSRADTYEQYF. The CDR3 DNA sequence: TGTGCCACCAGCAGAGCGGACACCTACGAGCAGTACTTC.